This entry lists 21 T cell receptor beta chains sequenced from one sample in a study of blood T cell repertoires in COVID-19. Produced via immunoSEQ multiplex PCR; TCRdb's table is partial and in-frame only. The sample yields about 530,000 clones, 85% to 90% seen once. The sequencing input was peripheral blood. The receptors were gathered from a woman between 50 and 59 years old with COVID-19, enrolled during active disease.

V is TRBV30 and J is TRBJ1-5; tentative D call: TRBD1 (6 bases). Germline lookup yields CDR1 GTSNPN and CDR2 SVGIG (reference sequence). V was pared by 1 base and J by 11 bases, with 15 bases between. The CDR3 is 13 residues long. The CDR3 bases are TGTGCCTGGAGTGGGGGGCCCCTAATGGCCCAGCATTTT. Its protein product is CAWSGGPLMAQHF.

The chain links TRBV5-4 to TRBJ1-4; tentative D call: TRBD1 (6 bases). This CDR3 is 14 amino acids long. Per germline, CDR1 SGHNT and CDR2 YYREEE (reference sequence). Trimming shortened V by 2 bases and J by 8 bases, and 13 bases separated the two germline ends. The CDR3 nucleotides read TGTGCCAGCAGCTTCCAGTCCGGGACAGAAAAACTGTTTTTT. It yields the protein CASSFQSGTEKLFF.

The chain carries TRBV7-9 and TRBJ1-3; D remains unclear. V was shortened by 1 base and J by 0 bases, with 10 bases between the two germline ends. CDR3 length equals 16 residues. Per the germline V gene, CDR1 is SEHNR and CDR2 is FQNEAQ (reference sequence). CDR3 in amino acids: CASSLVTGSSGNTIYF. CDR3 DNA sequence: TGTGCCAGCAGCTTAGTTACGGGTAGCTCTGGAAACACCATATATTTT.

A note on this clone: Other DNA sequences in the same sample also yield this CDR3. The V call is TRBV5-1, the J call TRBJ1-1; no clear D. The CDR3 loop spans 13 amino acids. The V end lost 0 bases, the J end lost 1 base, and 4 bases lay between the germline ends. Germline CDR1 is SGHRS and CDR2 is YFSETQ. CDR3 region: CASSLARNTEAFF. The DNA of the CDR3 is TGCGCCAGCAGCTTGGCCCGGAACACTGAAGCTTTCTTT.

The genes are TRBV28 and TRBJ1-5; a weak D match, TRBD1 (6 bases). The CDR3 contains 16 residues. CDR1 MDHEN and CDR2 SYDVKM come from the germline V gene. With 4 bases removed from V and 9 bases from J, the gap between germline ends came to 22 bases. This CDR3 reads CASSSPGTPGFGPQHF. The CDR3 coding sequence is TGTGCCAGCAGTTCTCCCGGGACACCCGGCTTTGGGCCCCAGCATTTT.

This sequence joins TRBV5-5 and TRBJ2-5; D gene ambiguous. Germline CDR1 is SGHKS and CDR2 is YYEKEE (reference sequence). This CDR3 spans 13 amino acids. V was pared by 3 bases and J by 1 base, with 7 bases between. In nucleotides, the CDR3 is TGTGCCAGCAGCTATGACACCCAAGAGACCCAGTACTTC. Translating gives CASSYDTQETQYF.

This chain links TRBV3-1 (or the pseudogene TRBV3-2) with TRBJ2-2, with 7 nucleotides matching TRBD2. Germline V gene lookup returns CDR1 LGHDT and CDR2 YNNKEL (reference sequence). V trimming: 4 bases; J trimming: 6 bases; junction bases outside the gene matches: 14. The length of the CDR3 is 17 residues. The CDR3 bases are TGTGCCAGCAGCCCACCCGGTCGGGCGGGGGATGCCGGGGAGCTGTTTTTT. The encoded protein is CASSPPGRAGDAGELFF.

This chain uses TRBV29-1 with TRBJ1-5; D might be TRBD1 (6 bases). V shed 4 bases and J shed 5 bases, with 15 bases lying between them. Germline V gene lookup returns CDR1 SQVTM and CDR2 ANQGSEA. The CDR3 totals 14 residues. This chain's CDR3 is CSVGETGIHQPQHF. The DNA of the CDR3 is TGCAGCGTTGGCGAGACAGGAATCCATCAGCCCCAGCATTTT. Together with reference TRBV29-1 and TRBJ1-5, the CDR3 gives the full variable domain: SAVISQKPSRDICQRGTSLTIQCQVDSQVTMMFWYRQQPGQSLTLIATANQGSEATYESGFVIDKFPISRPNLTFSTLTVSNMSPEDSSIYLCSVGETGIHQPQHFGDGTRLSIL.

The rearrangement links TRBV18 to TRBJ1-2; D may be TRBD1 (5 bases). Deletions cut 6 bases from V and 6 bases from J, with 14 bases between. The CDR3 totals 13 residues. Germline loops: CDR1 KGHSH, CDR2 LQKENI. The CDR3 loop is CASSAGEADGYTF. The CDR3 nucleotides read TGTGCCAGCTCGGCGGGGGAGGCGGATGGCTACACCTTC.

The chain uses TRBV7-2 and TRBJ1-1, with TRBD1 identical over 8 bases. The CDR3 has 14 amino acids. V gave up 5 bases and J gave up 4 bases; unmatched junction bases: 6. The germline gives CDR1 SGHTA, CDR2 FQGNSA. CDR3 DNA sequence: TGTGCCAGCAGCCCGGACAGGGTGGCCACTGAAGCTTTCTTT. The encoded protein is CASSPDRVATEAFF.

There are a few counts of this clone. The rearrangement uses TRBV4-1 and TRBJ1-1; D is possibly TRBD1 (6 bases). The germline CDR1 and CDR2 sequences are MGHRA and YSYEKL. Trimming cost V 6 bases and J 4 bases, with 15 bases left between them. The CDR3 is 14 amino acids. CDR3 in DNA: TGCGCCAGCAGAGATGGACAGCGCCTCACTGAAGCTTTCTTT. Encoded protein: CASRDGQRLTEAFF.

The table lists this clone with a few counts. The V and J genes are TRBV5-5 and TRBJ1-1; 8 nucleotides line up with TRBD1. This CDR3 has 14 amino acids. CDR1 and CDR2 (germline): SGHKS, YYEKEE (reference sequence). V gave up 0 bases and J gave up 4 bases; unmatched junction bases: 2. Written as DNA, the CDR3 is TGTGCCAGCAGCTTGGGACAGGGGACCACTGAAGCTTTCTTT. It translates to CASSLGQGTTEAFF. Supplemented by reference TRBV5-5 and TRBJ1-1, the full variable domain reads DAGVTQSPTHLIKTRGQQVTLRCSPISGHKSVSWYQQVLGQGPQFIFQYYEKEERGRGNFPDRFSARQFPNYSSELNVNALLLGDSALYLCASSLGQGTTEAFFGQGTRLTVV.

The chain uses TRBV27 and TRBJ2-7; D remains unclear. The CDR3 consists of 13 residues. Germline loops: CDR1 MNHEY, CDR2 SMNVEV (reference sequence). Deletions cut 2 bases from V and 3 bases from J, with 8 bases between. CDR3 nucleotides: TGTGCCAGCAGTTTAGGAACAGACTACGAGCAGTACTTC. It translates to CASSLGTDYEQYF.

V gene TRBV7-8 combines with J gene TRBJ1-3; D is undetermined. The V gene's germline CDR1 is SGHVS and CDR2 FQNEAQ. Trimming removed 2 bases at V and 6 bases at J, with 8 bases between. This CDR3 has 13 amino acids. CDR3 bases: TGTGCCAGCAGCTTATCCGAGCTAAACACCATATATTTT. It yields the protein CASSLSELNTIYF.

The rearrangement joins TRBV27 to TRBJ2-2, with TRBD2 matching over 11 bases. Germline V gene data show CDR1 as MNHEY and CDR2 as SMNVEV (reference sequence). The V gene end was trimmed by 11 bases and the J gene end by 5 bases; junction bases not matched to a gene: 13. CDR3 length: 16 amino acids. The chain's CDR3 is CASRTSGGSGTGELFF. The CDR3 DNA reads as TGTGCCTCACGCACTAGCGGGGGCTCGGGGACCGGGGAGCTGTTTTTT.

The chain has TRBV27 and TRBJ1-1; TRBD1 might be the D (5 bases). Trimming stripped 7 bases from V and 10 bases from J, with 31 bases between. CDR1 and CDR2 (germline): MNHEY, SMNVEV (reference sequence). This CDR3 comprises 17 residues. Written as DNA, the CDR3 is TGTGCCAGCAAGGGTCGCAGGGTAAGGCGGGGTTCTCTGAGAGCTTTCTTT. It specifies CASKGRRVRRGSLRAFF.

Many counts were recorded for this clone. This sequence joins TRBV29-1 and TRBJ1-2; D not certain. This CDR3 comprises 12 residues. Per the germline V gene, CDR1 is SQVTM and CDR2 is ANQGSEA. The V gene lost 3 bases and the J gene lost 8 bases, with 13 bases spanning the gap. This CDR3 is CSVEETGLGYTF. DNA for the CDR3: TGCAGCGTTGAGGAGACGGGTTTAGGCTACACCTTC.

This clone was picked up one time. The chain carries TRBV29-1 and TRBJ1-2, with D maybe TRBD1 (5 bases). This CDR3 is built from 12 residues. Germline CDR1 is SQVTM and CDR2 is ANQGSEA. V was pared by 7 bases and J by 8 bases, with 17 bases between. The CDR3 protein is CSGRREAGGYTF. The CDR3 DNA sequence: TGCAGCGGCAGGCGGGAGGCAGGGGGCTACACCTTC.

This sequence joins TRBV29-1 and TRBJ2-7; D unresolved. The V and J ends lost 3 bases and 12 bases respectively, with 6 bases between them. Germline V gives CDR1 SQVTM, CDR2 ANQGSEA. CDR3 length: 8 amino acids. The CDR3 DNA reads TGCAGCGTTGATAATTCGTACTTC. Amino acids: CSVDNSYF.

This clone has a single count. This chain links TRBV9 with TRBJ2-2, with a possible D match to TRBD1 (5 bases). The germline gives CDR1 SGDLS, CDR2 YYNGEE. The CDR3 is 16 amino acids. Trimming removed 4 bases at V and 0 bases at J, with 13 bases between. CDR3 in DNA: TGTGCCAGCAGCTTACGGACAACAACGAACACCGGGGAGCTGTTTTTT. Amino acid sequence: CASSLRTTTNTGELFF.

The J gene is TRBJ2-7, the V gene TRBV19; 9 nucleotides align to TRBD1. This CDR3 spans 18 amino acids. Looked up from germline, CDR1 is LNHDA and CDR2 is SQIVND (reference sequence). V shed 5 bases and J 3 bases; nucleotides not matched to a gene: 17. The CDR3 coding sequence is TGTGCCAGTAGTTCCTCGGCCGGGACAGGGAGGGGTTACTACGAGCAGTACTTC. This encodes CASSSSAGTGRGYYEQYF. The full variable domain, rest sourced from reference TRBV19 and TRBJ2-7, is DGGITQSPKYLFRKEGQNVTLSCEQNLNHDAMYWYRQDPGQGLRLIYYSQIVNDFQKGDIAEGYSVSREKKESFPLTVTSAQKNPTAFYLCASSSSAGTGRGYYEQYFGPGTRLTVT.